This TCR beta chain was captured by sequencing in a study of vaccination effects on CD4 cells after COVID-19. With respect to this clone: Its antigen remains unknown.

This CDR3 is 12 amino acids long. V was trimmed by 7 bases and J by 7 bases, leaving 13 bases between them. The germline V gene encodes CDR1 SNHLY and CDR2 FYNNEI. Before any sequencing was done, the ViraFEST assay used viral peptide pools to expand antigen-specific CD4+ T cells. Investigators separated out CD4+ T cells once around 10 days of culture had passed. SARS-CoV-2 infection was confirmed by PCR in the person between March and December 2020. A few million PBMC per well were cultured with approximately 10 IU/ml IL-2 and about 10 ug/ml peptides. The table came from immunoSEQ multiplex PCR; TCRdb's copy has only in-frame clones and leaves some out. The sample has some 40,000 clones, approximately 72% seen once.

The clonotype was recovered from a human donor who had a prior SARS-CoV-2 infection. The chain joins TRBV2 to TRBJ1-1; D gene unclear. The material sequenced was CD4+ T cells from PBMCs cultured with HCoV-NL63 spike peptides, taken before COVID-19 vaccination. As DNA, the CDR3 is TGTGCCAGCAACCCTCTGAGTCTTGAAGCTTTCTTT. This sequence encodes CASNPLSLEAFF.